These 22 T cell receptor beta chains share one sample of origin, sequenced in a study of identical twins. From the 5' RACE reads, TCRdb called clonotypes with MiXCR, one entry per CDR3 protein. The sample consists of around 470,000 distinct CDR3 sequences, approximately 15% of them appearing once. These sequences were also reported in another study, on yellow fever vaccine responses in identical twins.

Sequencing was done on a sample of CD4+ T cells sorted from blood. These receptors came from a woman younger than 35 in good health.

This clonotype showed up just a few times. The genes are TRBV29-1 and TRBJ2-3; D unresolved. The CDR3 runs 12 residues. The germline V and J ends were trimmed by 0 bases and 0 bases, with 1 base remaining between them. Germline CDR1 SQVTM, CDR2 ANQGSEA. For the CDR3, the DNA is TGCAGCGTTGAAGAGAGCACAGATACGCAGTATTTT. Its protein is CSVEESTDTQYF.

The sample holds many counts of this clonotype. The chain combines TRBV12-3 or TRBV12-4 with TRBJ2-5; 8 bases line up with TRBD1. V was clipped by 3 bases and J by 4 bases; unmatched bases: 7. The length of the CDR3 is 15 residues. The CDR3 DNA sequence: TGTGCCAGCAGTTTCTCGGACAGGGTTGGAGAGACCCAGTACTTC. Residues: CASSFSDRVGETQYF.

This clonotype was picked up many times. This chain joins TRBV3-1 and TRBJ2-4; TRBD1 matches 8 bases. The V segment lost 3 bases and the J segment 1 base; nucleotides outside the gene matches: 5. The germline V gene has CDR1 LGHDT and CDR2 YNNKEL (reference sequence). This CDR3 is 16 amino acids long. The CDR3 is CASSHLYRGAKNIQYF. DNA of the CDR3: TGTGCCAGCAGCCACTTATACAGGGGGGCCAAAAACATTCAGTACTTC.

This clonotype was seen more than once but under ten times. The chain employs TRBV29-1 and TRBJ1-4; a weak D match, TRBD1 (5 bases). The germline V gene has CDR1 SQVTM and CDR2 ANQGSEA. The CDR3 has 11 residues. Trimming left V 6 bases short and J 10 bases short, with 12 bases between. CDR3 coding DNA: TGCAGCGTCAGGGAATCAGGAAAACTGTTTTTT. It encodes CSVRESGKLFF.

This clonotype was counted only a few times. The CDR3 region has the DNA TGCAGTGCTACCCTGGACAGTTATGGCTACACCTTC. Protein sequence: CSATLDSYGYTF. V usage is TRBV20-1 and J usage is TRBJ1-2, with D perhaps matching TRBD1 (6 bases). V lost 4 bases and J lost 5, with 11 bases in between. CDR1 DFQATT and CDR2 SNEGSKA come from the germline V gene (reference sequence). This CDR3 region has 12 residues.

V is TRBV10-2 and J is TRBJ2-7; D call uncertain. This CDR3 comprises 15 residues. Germline values: CDR1 WSHSY, CDR2 SAAADI. Trimming took off 3 bases at V and 4 bases at J, with 16 bases between the two ends. In nucleotides, the CDR3 is TGCGCCAGCAGTGATTACGAGGTTCGGAAGTACGAGCAGTACTTC. This translates into CASSDYEVRKYEQYF.

This clonotype was picked up many times. The V gene is TRBV20-1, the J gene TRBJ2-5; 9 bases line up with TRBD2. The CDR3 runs to 16 residues. Germline V gene data show CDR1 as DFQATT and CDR2 as SNEGSKA (reference sequence). J gave up 3 bases and V 1 base, and 9 bases lay outside the gene matches. CDR3 sequence reads: CSARAPGLAHKETQYF. For the CDR3, the DNA is TGCAGTGCTAGAGCACCGGGACTAGCACATAAAGAGACCCAGTACTTC.

This clonotype is a singleton in its sample. The chain recombines TRBV24-1 with TRBJ2-1, with TRBD1 matching over 8 bases. Per germline, CDR1 KGHDR and CDR2 SFDVKD. The junction had 7 bases not matched to a gene; V was cut back by 5 bases and J by 2 bases. The CDR3 length is 16 residues. DNA of the CDR3: TGTGCCACCAGTGGGGCAGGGGGCGCCGCCTACAATGAGCAGTTCTTC. Its protein product is CATSGAGGAAYNEQFF.

This chain joins TRBV12-3 or TRBV12-4 and TRBJ2-3; D possibly corresponds to TRBD2 (5 bases). This CDR3 region has 15 residues. Trimming left V 2 bases short and J 2 bases short, with 11 bases between. CDR3 DNA: TGTGCCAGCAGTTTAATAAGCGGTTCCACAGATACGCAGTATTTT. Translating it yields CASSLISGSTDTQYF.

There are many counts of this clonotype. This chain connects TRBV6-5 to TRBJ1-5, with D hard to call. Trimming left V 0 bases short and J 4 bases short, with 10 bases between. Germline loops: CDR1 MNHEY, CDR2 SVGAGI. The CDR3 covers 15 residues. The CDR3 DNA sequence: TGTGCCAGCAGTTACTCAGGGTTGGGGAATCAGCCCCAGCATTTT. Protein product: CASSYSGLGNQPQHF.

A few counts support this clonotype. The chain links TRBV10-3 to TRBJ1-5, with no clear D. CDR3 length equals 15 residues. Trimming removed 0 bases from V and 3 bases from J, with 9 bases in between. CDR1 is ENHRY, CDR2 SYGVKD, per germline. This CDR3 is CAISESTGNNQPQHF. DNA for the CDR3: TGTGCCATCAGTGAGTCGACCGGGAACAATCAGCCCCAGCATTTT.

This clonotype was observed at least ten times. V and J are TRBV7-9 and TRBJ2-1, with TRBD1 matching 7 bases. This CDR3 is 15 amino acids long. The V gene end was trimmed by 2 bases and the J gene end by 3 bases; junction bases not matched to a gene: 4. CDR1 and CDR2 (germline): SEHNR, FQNEAQ (reference sequence). The CDR3 DNA sequence: TGTGCCAGCAGCTTATCCGGGACAGACTACAATGAGCAGTTCTTC. Amino acid sequence: CASSLSGTDYNEQFF.

This clonotype was detected ten times or more. V gene TRBV30 combines with J gene TRBJ2-1; no clear D. Looked up from germline, CDR1 is GTSNPN and CDR2 is SVGIG (reference sequence). V gave up 3 bases and J gave up 6 bases, with 6 bases separating them. The CDR3 runs 11 residues. The CDR3 sequence: CAWSGFNEQFF. For the CDR3, the DNA is TGTGCCTGGAGCGGGTTCAATGAGCAGTTCTTC.

This clonotype was seen at least ten times. The V call is TRBV4-3, the J call TRBJ2-1; D is ambiguous. CDR3 size: 14 residues. V shed 1 base and J shed 1 base, with 5 bases lying between them. Germline loops: CDR1 LGHNA, CDR2 YSLEER. CDR3 in amino acids: CASSQGLSYNEQFF. The CDR3 nucleotides read TGCGCCAGCAGCCAAGGACTTTCCTACAATGAGCAGTTCTTC.

The V gene is TRBV5-1, the J gene TRBJ2-3; D is possibly TRBD2 (5 bases). Germline V gene data show CDR1 as SGHRS and CDR2 as YFSETQ. Trimming removed 4 bases at V and 2 bases at J, with 11 bases between. CDR3 length: 14 amino acids. CDR3 sequence: CASSEGSNTDTQYF. In DNA form, the CDR3 reads TGCGCCAGCAGCGAGGGTTCGAACACAGATACGCAGTATTTT.

As DNA, the CDR3 is TGCGCCAGCAGCTCTCGGGTTGGCACAGATACGCAGTATTTT. Translation: CASSSRVGTDTQYF. The chain is built from TRBV5-1 and TRBJ2-3, with D uncertain. Germline loops: CDR1 SGHRS, CDR2 YFSETQ. CDR3 size: 14 residues. V shed 3 bases and J shed 1 base, with 9 bases lying between them.

This clonotype occurred a few times. The gene calls are TRBV28 and TRBJ2-4; TRBD2 is a possible D gene (6 bases). Trimming stripped 7 bases from V and 0 bases from J, with 19 bases between. The length of the CDR3 is 17 residues. Germline CDR1 reads MDHEN; CDR2 reads SYDVKM. The CDR3 DNA reads TGTGCCAGCACCTCCCCCGGGACTCCTATAGCCAAAAACATTCAGTACTTC. It encodes CASTSPGTPIAKNIQYF.

The rearrangement uses TRBV9 and TRBJ1-4, with 11 nucleotides matching TRBD1. Looked up from germline, CDR1 is SGDLS and CDR2 is YYNGEE. This CDR3 is 14 amino acids long. V trimming: 3 bases; J trimming: 6 bases; junction bases outside the gene matches: 1. CDR3 sequence: CASSGDRGDEKLFF. The CDR3 bases are TGTGCCAGCAGCGGGGACAGGGGGGATGAAAAACTGTTTTTT.

V and J are TRBV3-1 and TRBJ1-1, with a weak D call TRBD1 (5 bases). This CDR3 is built from 13 residues. CDR1 is LGHDT and CDR2 is YNNKEL in the germline V gene (reference sequence). The V gene lost 1 base and the J gene lost 4 bases, with 7 bases spanning the gap. The CDR3 coding sequence is TGTGCCAGCAGCCAAGGTGGGGCCACTGAAGCTTTCTTT. Translated, it gives CASSQGGATEAFF.

Many counts were recorded for this clonotype. This chain connects TRBV27 to TRBJ1-2; 10 bases map to TRBD1. The germline CDR1 and CDR2 sequences are MNHEY and SMNVEV (reference sequence). After removal of 5 bases from V and 5 bases from J, the junction contained 8 bases not matched to a gene. The CDR3 runs to 15 residues. The DNA for the CDR3 is TGTGCCAGCAGTCCAAGGACAGGGGGAATTTATGGCTACACCTTC. Amino acids: CASSPRTGGIYGYTF.

The gene calls are TRBV20-1 and TRBJ2-7; tentative D call: TRBD2 (6 bases). Germline V gene sequence: CDR1 DFQATT, CDR2 SNEGSKA (reference sequence). The V end was cut by 4 bases, the J end by 0 bases, with 7 bases between. CDR3 length: 12 residues. The CDR3 loop reads CSAIADSYEQYF. The CDR3 region has the DNA TGCAGTGCTATAGCGGACTCCTACGAGCAGTACTTC.

The chain recombines TRBV28 with TRBJ2-7, with 8 bases fitting TRBD1. J gave up 6 bases and V 2 bases, and 6 bases lay outside the gene matches. The CDR3 totals 14 residues. Germline CDR1 reads MDHEN; CDR2 reads SYDVKM. The CDR3: CASSLQDRVPEQYF. CDR3 nucleotide sequence: TGTGCCAGCAGTTTACAGGACAGGGTTCCCGAGCAGTACTTC.